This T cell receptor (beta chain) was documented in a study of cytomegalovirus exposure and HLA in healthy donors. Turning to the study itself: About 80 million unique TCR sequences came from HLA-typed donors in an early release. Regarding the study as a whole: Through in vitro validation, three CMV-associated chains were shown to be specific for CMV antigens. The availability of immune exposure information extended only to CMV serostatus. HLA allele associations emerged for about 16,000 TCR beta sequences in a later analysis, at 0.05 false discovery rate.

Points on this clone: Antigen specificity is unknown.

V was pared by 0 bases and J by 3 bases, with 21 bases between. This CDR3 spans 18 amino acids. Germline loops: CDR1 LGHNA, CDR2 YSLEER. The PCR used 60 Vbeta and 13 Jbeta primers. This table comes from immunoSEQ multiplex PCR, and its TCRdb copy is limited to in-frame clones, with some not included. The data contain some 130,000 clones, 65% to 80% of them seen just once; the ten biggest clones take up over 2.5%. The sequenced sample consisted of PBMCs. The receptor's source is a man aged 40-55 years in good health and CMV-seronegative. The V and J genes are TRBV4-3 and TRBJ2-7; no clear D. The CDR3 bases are TGCGCCAGCAGCCAAGATCGGCAGGCAGGCCGATACCTCTACGAGCAGTACTTC. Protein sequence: CASSQDRQAGRYLYEQYF.